Detailed here is one T cell receptor (beta chain). Its target is not known. Together with a sample-barcoded 5' primer, a J-beta primer mix was included in a second PCR lasting about 6 to 11 cycles. TCRdb ran MiXCR on the 5' RACE reads and lists one entry per CDR3 protein. The sample carries 1.5 million to 2 million distinct CDR3 sequences, 25% to 30% recorded once. The sample originates from a study of blood T cells in healthy people across ages. Study-level results: From one million sequenced T cells, diversity estimates were lower bounds.

Sequenced sample: blood. This TCR was sampled from a young woman in good health.

The DNA for the CDR3 is TGCGCCAGCAGCTTCGCAGGGGAGAACACTGAAGCTTTCTTT. It translates to CASSFAGENTEAFF. The chain recombines TRBV5-1 with TRBJ1-1; D is possibly TRBD1 (6 bases). This CDR3 is built from 14 residues. Per the germline V gene, CDR1 is SGHRS and CDR2 is YFSETQ. V was trimmed by 2 bases and J by 1 base, leaving 9 bases between them. The entire variable domain, with the rest obtained from reference TRBV5-1 and TRBJ1-1, is as follows: KAGVTQTPRYLIKTRGQQVTLSCSPISGHRSVSWYQQTPGQGLQFLFEYFSETQRNKGNFPGRFSGRQFSNSRSEMNVSTLELGDSALYLCASSFAGENTEAFFGQGTRLTVV.